The next 29 T cell receptor beta chains were all read from a single sample in a study of OX40 agonist ivuxolimab in advanced cancers. To prepare the library, the immunoSEQ multiplex PCR assay was applied. TCRdb provides this immuneACCESS table in a form limited to in-frame rearrangements. Some clones are lacking; in checked studies, under half of them reflect an unresolved V gene, and why the rest are absent is not known. This sample has over 45,000 clones in its table, and about 82% of those were observed once. The top ten hold around 0.91% of the sample. Sequencing used CD4+ or CD8+ T cells sorted from blood, obtained in a trial of the OX40 agonist ivuxolimab. The origin of the receptors is an adult with an advanced solid tumor such as melanoma, head and neck, liver or kidney cancer.

The chain has TRBV5-4 and TRBJ2-5; TRBD2 aligns across 9 bases. Looked up from germline, CDR1 is SGHNT and CDR2 is YYREEE (reference sequence). There are 16 residues in the CDR3. V shed 0 bases, J shed 4 bases, and the junction held 7 bases outside the gene matches. CDR3 region: CASSLVGGTSRETQYF. The CDR3 nucleotides read TGTGCCAGCAGCTTGGTGGGGGGGACTAGCAGAGAGACCCAGTACTTC.

In nucleotides, the CDR3 is TGTGCCAGCAGTGAAAACTTTGACGGCTACACCTTC. This gives the protein CASSENFDGYTF. The chain uses TRBV6-1 and TRBJ1-2; D is uncertain. Trimming shortened V by 2 bases and J by 8 bases, and 9 bases separated the two germline ends. From germline, CDR1 is MNHNS and CDR2 SASEGT. This CDR3 is 12 amino acids long.

The rearrangement uses TRBV6-1 and TRBJ1-1; possibly TRBD1 for D (5 bases). V dropped 6 bases and J dropped 4 bases, with 12 bases sitting between them. Germline-derived CDR1 and CDR2 are MNHNS and SASEGT. The CDR3 runs 13 residues. In DNA, the CDR3 is TGTGCCAGCAGGAGCAGGGTGCCCACTGAAGCTTTCTTT. Its protein product is CASRSRVPTEAFF.

The chain links TRBV5-1 to TRBJ2-2; 7 positions agree with TRBD2. This CDR3 contains 15 residues. V was clipped by 0 bases and J by 3 bases; unmatched bases: 2. Germline CDR1 SGHRS, CDR2 YFSETQ. CDR3 nucleotide sequence: TGCGCCAGCAGCTTGGCCGGGGGGTACACCGGGGAGCTGTTTTTT. Amino acid sequence: CASSLAGGYTGELFF. Variable domain in full (rest from reference TRBV5-1 and TRBJ2-2): KAGVTQTPRYLIKTRGQQVTLSCSPISGHRSVSWYQQTPGQGLQFLFEYFSETQRNKGNFPGRFSGRQFSNSRSEMNVSTLELGDSALYLCASSLAGGYTGELFFGEGSRLTVL.

About this clone: This CDR3 is also generated by other DNA sequences in the sample. The CDR3 sequence: CASSPGTTYEQYF. The CDR3, as DNA: TGTGCCAGCTCGCCCGGGACAACCTACGAGCAGTACTTC. The rearrangement uses TRBV18 and TRBJ2-7; TRBD1 is a possible D gene (6 bases). V dropped 6 bases and J dropped 2 bases, with 11 bases sitting between them. Germline V gives CDR1 KGHSH, CDR2 LQKENI. The CDR3 consists of 13 residues.

J is TRBJ1-2 and V is TRBV29-1; the D is unclear. Germline loops: CDR1 SQVTM, CDR2 ANQGSEA. This CDR3 has 12 residues. Trimming stripped 6 bases from V and 4 bases from J, with 12 bases between. CDR3 region: CSVLGRFYGYTF. CDR3 in DNA: TGCAGCGTCCTAGGACGGTTCTATGGCTACACCTTC.

The chain is built from TRBV9 and TRBJ1-2; D is undetermined. With 3 bases removed from V and 4 bases from J, the gap between germline ends came to 4 bases. The length of the CDR3 is 11 residues. Germline CDR1 and CDR2: SGDLS and YYNGEE. CDR3: CASSGPYGYTF. CDR3 nucleotide sequence: TGTGCCAGCAGCGGCCCCTATGGCTACACCTTC. The entire variable domain, with the rest obtained from reference TRBV9 and TRBJ1-2, is as follows: DSGVTQTPKHLITATGQRVTLRCSPRSGDLSVYWYQQSLDQGLQFLIQYYNGEERAKGNILERFSAQQFPDLHSELNLSSLELGDSALYFCASSGPYGYTFGSGTRLTVV.

This rearrangement joins TRBV7-2 to TRBJ1-6; 7 bases are a match to TRBD1. The CDR3 is 14 residues long. Germline V gene data show CDR1 as SGHTA and CDR2 as FQGNSA. J was trimmed by 6 bases and V by 11 bases; bases with no gene match: 10. CDR3 sequence reads: CALRRTGANSPLHF. CDR3 nucleotides: TGTGCCCTGAGGAGGACAGGCGCTAATTCACCCCTCCACTTT.

The chain uses TRBV30 and TRBJ2-7, with a weak D call TRBD1 (5 bases). The germline V gene has CDR1 GTSNPN and CDR2 SVGIG (reference sequence). CDR3 length: 13 residues. The V end lost 5 bases, the J end lost 2 bases, and 13 bases lay between the germline ends. CDR3 sequence: CAWAKQAPYEQYF. The CDR3 DNA is TGTGCCTGGGCAAAACAGGCCCCCTACGAGCAGTACTTC.

The chain is built from TRBV5-4 and TRBJ1-6, with D perhaps matching TRBD1 (5 bases). This CDR3 region has 16 residues. Deletions cut 4 bases from V and 7 bases from J, with 18 bases between. Germline CDR1 and CDR2: SGHNT and YYREEE (reference sequence). In nucleotides, the CDR3 is TGTGCCAGCAGCCTCGGACAAAGGGGTTCAAATTCACCCCTCCACTTT. Protein: CASSLGQRGSNSPLHF.

V is TRBV4-1 and J is TRBJ2-3; 12 nucleotides match TRBD2. The CDR3 totals 17 residues. Germline CDR1 is MGHRA and CDR2 is YSYEKL. The trim removed 4 bases at V and 0 bases at J, leaving 5 bases unmatched. The CDR3 DNA is TGCGCCAGCAGCCTAACTAGCGGGGGGACTAGCACAGATACGCAGTATTTT. Protein sequence: CASSLTSGGTSTDTQYF.

In its sample, this clone was seen a few times. The CDR3 reads CASCPRGDTEAFF. As DNA, the CDR3 is TGTGCCAGCTGCCCCAGGGGTGACACTGAAGCTTTCTTT. This chain links TRBV18 with TRBJ1-1; TRBD1 is a possible D gene (6 bases). The V gene lost 7 bases and the J gene lost 3 bases, with 12 bases spanning the gap. The CDR3 length is 13 residues. In germline, CDR1 is KGHSH, CDR2 LQKENI. The whole variable domain, filled in from reference TRBV18 and TRBJ1-1, reads NAGVMQNPRHLVRRRGQEARLRCSPMKGHSHVYWYRQLPEEGLKFMVYLQKENIIDESGMPKERFSAEFPKEGPSILRIQQVVRGDSAAYFCASCPRGDTEAFFGQGTRLTVV.

The chain is built from TRBV11-2 and TRBJ1-4, with unresolved D. The CDR3 sequence is 14 residues long. The germline V and J ends were trimmed by 3 bases and 4 bases, with 9 bases remaining between them. Germline lookup yields CDR1 SGHAT and CDR2 FQNNGV. The CDR3 DNA reads as TGTGCCAGCAGCTTTTCGGGCAGTAATGAAAAACTGTTTTTT. It yields the protein CASSFSGSNEKLFF.

J is TRBJ2-2 and V is TRBV28; no firm D call. The germline V and J ends were trimmed by 8 bases and 7 bases, with 8 bases remaining between them. CDR3 length: 11 amino acids. Germline V gene data show CDR1 as MDHEN and CDR2 as SYDVKM. In DNA, the CDR3 is TGTGCCAGCGGTCTTCTCGGGGAGCTGTTTTTT. Protein sequence: CASGLLGELFF.

This clone was observed once. The genes are TRBV5-4 and TRBJ2-7, with TRBD1 matching 10 bases. J was trimmed by 0 bases and V by 4 bases; bases with no gene match: 4. The CDR3 is 15 residues long. Germline V CDR1 and CDR2: SGHNT, YYREEE (reference sequence). The CDR3 DNA sequence: TGTGCCAGCAGCAGGGGACAGGGGAGCTCCTACGAGCAGTACTTC. It encodes CASSRGQGSSYEQYF.

This chain joins TRBV5-4 and TRBJ2-5, with TRBD2 as a possible D gene (8 bases). V lost 3 bases, J lost 3 bases, and 18 bases lay in between. This CDR3 is built from 16 residues. CDR1 and CDR2 (germline): SGHNT, YYREEE (reference sequence). The CDR3 loop is CASSSRGVQGKETQYF. CDR3 sequence (DNA): TGTGCCAGCAGCTCGCGGGGGGTACAGGGGAAAGAGACCCAGTACTTC.

The table lists this clone with a few counts. This chain uses TRBV6-5 with TRBJ1-2; D is unclear. The CDR3 is made up of 15 amino acids. Germline-derived CDR1 and CDR2 are MNHEY and SVGAGI. V was pared by 6 bases and J by 4 bases, with 18 bases between. The CDR3: CASSPTRDTGYGYTF. As DNA, the CDR3 is TGTGCCAGCAGCCCAACCCGAGACACTGGCTATGGCTACACCTTC.

The CDR3 loop reads CASSQGGLSTTNQPQHF. CDR3 bases: TGCGCCAGCAGCCAAGGCGGCTTGTCTACAACTAATCAGCCCCAGCATTTT. The V call is TRBV4-1, the J call TRBJ1-5; D remains unclear. V lost 1 base to trimming and J lost 4 bases, with 17 bases between them. The CDR3 is made up of 17 amino acids. CDR1 MGHRA and CDR2 YSYEKL come from the germline V gene.

CDR3 coding DNA: TGTGCCAGTAGGAGGGGGGAGGGGTCCGGGACAGGGATGAGGAATGAGCAGTTCTTC. Translation gives CASRRGEGSGTGMRNEQFF. The chain employs TRBV19 and TRBJ2-1, with 9 bases that match TRBD1. Germline V gene lookup returns CDR1 LNHDA and CDR2 SQIVND (reference sequence). The CDR3 is 19 residues long. Losses at the gene ends were 6 bases for V and 7 bases for J; bases not matched to a gene: 22.

This chain joins TRBV5-1 and TRBJ1-4; D uncertain. The V end lost 4 bases, the J end lost 8 bases, and 12 bases lay between the germline ends. The CDR3 sequence is 13 residues long. Germline CDR1 reads SGHRS; CDR2 reads YFSETQ. The CDR3 DNA is TGCGCCAGCAGCACCGGGTCTAGGGAAAAACTGTTTTTT. It translates to CASSTGSREKLFF.

The CDR3 DNA is TGTGCCAGCAGTGAAGCGCTGCCTCTTGGCCTGGGTGAGCAGTTCTTC. Its translation is CASSEALPLGLGEQFF. V usage is TRBV2 and J usage is TRBJ2-1, with D uncertain. Germline V gives CDR1 SNHLY, CDR2 FYNNEI. With 0 bases removed from V and 9 bases from J, the gap between germline ends came to 18 bases. The CDR3 length is 16 residues.

The chain combines TRBV5-4 with TRBJ1-1; 11 bases fit TRBD1. Germline V gene sequence: CDR1 SGHNT, CDR2 YYREEE (reference sequence). V was pared by 3 bases and J by 5 bases, with 6 bases of the junction left unmatched. The CDR3 sequence is 15 residues long. The CDR3 nucleotides read TGTGCCAGCAGCTCAGGACAGGGGGCTTATACTGAAGCTTTCTTT. Its protein product is CASSSGQGAYTEAFF. Together with reference TRBV5-4 and TRBJ1-1, the CDR3 gives the full variable domain: ETGVTQSPTHLIKTRGQQVTLRCSSQSGHNTVSWYQQALGQGPQFIFQYYREEENGRGNFPPRFSGLQFPNYSSELNVNALELDDSALYLCASSSGQGAYTEAFFGQGTRLTVV.

The V gene is TRBV28, the J gene TRBJ1-4; no clear D. The CDR3 sequence is 18 residues long. Trimming removed 1 base at V and 0 bases at J, with 15 bases between. Germline V gene lookup returns CDR1 MDHEN and CDR2 SYDVKM. The CDR3 region is CASSLSWVHGATNEKLFF. The CDR3 bases are TGTGCCAGCAGTTTATCTTGGGTTCACGGGGCAACTAATGAAAAACTGTTTTTT.

The gene calls are TRBV7-2 and TRBJ2-3; D unclear. Trimming left V 4 bases short and J 7 bases short, with 12 bases between. The CDR3 is made up of 13 amino acids. CDR1 and CDR2 from the germline V gene are SGHTA and FQGNSA. CDR3 sequence reads: CASSSHLGNTQYF. The CDR3 DNA reads as TGTGCCAGCAGCTCCCACCTGGGGAATACGCAGTATTTT.

The chain employs TRBV7-9 and TRBJ1-2, with D perhaps matching TRBD1 (5 bases). Germline lookup yields CDR1 SEHNR and CDR2 FQNEAQ (reference sequence). The CDR3 has 15 amino acids. The germline V and J ends were trimmed by 4 bases and 6 bases, with 18 bases remaining between them. The CDR3 loop reads CASSSRGTPTHGYTF. Here the CDR3 DNA reads TGTGCCAGCAGCTCGCGGGGGACGCCTACCCATGGCTACACCTTC.

This chain joins TRBV5-1 and TRBJ1-1; 11 nucleotides agree with TRBD1. Per the germline V gene, CDR1 is SGHRS and CDR2 is YFSETQ. V lost 4 bases to trimming and J lost 6 bases; unmatched junction nucleotides: 5. The CDR3 contains 14 residues. DNA of the CDR3: TGCGCCAGCAGCGGGGGACAGGGGGTATCTGAAGCTTTCTTT. This gives the protein CASSGGQGVSEAFF.

The chain recombines TRBV6-5 with TRBJ1-2; 7 nucleotides line up with TRBD1. The CDR3 has 15 amino acids. V lost 2 bases to trimming and J lost 4 bases; unmatched junction nucleotides: 7. Germline assignment: CDR1 MNHEY and CDR2 SVGAGI. The CDR3 is CASSYREGGSYGYTF. CDR3 sequence (DNA): TGTGCCAGCAGTTACCGGGAAGGGGGCTCCTATGGCTACACCTTC.

This rearrangement joins TRBV5-1 to TRBJ2-3, with D tentatively TRBD2 (6 bases). Per germline, CDR1 SGHRS and CDR2 YFSETQ. V was shortened by 0 bases and J by 1 base, with 18 bases between the two germline ends. This CDR3 is built from 18 residues. Here the CDR3 reads CASSLEGSLSGGTDTQYF. CDR3 in DNA: TGCGCCAGCAGCTTGGAGGGCAGCCTCTCGGGGGGCACAGATACGCAGTATTTT.

This clone appeared a single time. The chain has TRBV18 and TRBJ1-4; no definite D call. Germline CDR1 KGHSH, CDR2 LQKENI. This CDR3 has 13 amino acids. The V and J ends lost 4 bases and 6 bases respectively, with 9 bases between them. The CDR3: CASSRSGDEKLFF. For the CDR3, the DNA is TGTGCCAGCTCACGGAGCGGCGATGAAAAACTGTTTTTT.